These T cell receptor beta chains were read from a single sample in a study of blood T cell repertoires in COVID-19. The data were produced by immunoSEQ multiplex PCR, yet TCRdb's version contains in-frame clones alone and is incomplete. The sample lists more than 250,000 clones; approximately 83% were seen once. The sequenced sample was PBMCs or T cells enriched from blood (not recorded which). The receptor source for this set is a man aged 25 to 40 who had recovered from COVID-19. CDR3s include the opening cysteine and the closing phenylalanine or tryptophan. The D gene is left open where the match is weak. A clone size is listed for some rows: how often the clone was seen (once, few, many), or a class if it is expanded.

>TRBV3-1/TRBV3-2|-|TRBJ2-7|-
CASSLTDSYEQYF
TGTGCCAGCAGCCTGACAGATTCCTACGAGCAGTACTTC
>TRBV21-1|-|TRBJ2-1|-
CGDFYNEQFF
TGCGGGGATTTTTACAATGAGCAGTTCTTC
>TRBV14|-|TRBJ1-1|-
CASSQIVGYTEAFF
TGTGCCAGCAGCCAAATCGTCGGTTACACTGAAGCTTTCTTT
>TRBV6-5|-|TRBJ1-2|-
CASSYSMAGVRGYTF
TGTGCCAGCAGTTACTCAATGGCAGGGGTCAGGGGCTACACCTTC
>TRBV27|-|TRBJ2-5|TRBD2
CAFAPPGTSGRLPEETQYF
TGTGCCTTCGCCCCCCCCGGGACTAGCGGGAGGCTCCCTGAGGAGACCCAGTACTTC
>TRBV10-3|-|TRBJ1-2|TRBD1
CAISEQGYGYTF
TGTGCCATCAGTGAACAGGGGTATGGCTACACCTTC
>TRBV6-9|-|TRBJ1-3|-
CASNGLSGNTIYF
TGTGCCAGCAACGGACTTTCTGGAAACACCATATATTTT
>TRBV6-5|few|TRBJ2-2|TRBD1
CASRGTANTGELFF
TGTGCCAGCAGGGGGACAGCGAACACCGGGGAGCTGTTTTTT
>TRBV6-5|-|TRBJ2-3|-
CASSSGDGHTDTQYF
TGTGCCAGCAGTTCGGGAGACGGACACACAGATACGCAGTATTTT
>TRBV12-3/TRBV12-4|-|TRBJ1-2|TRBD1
CASSPGQGYGYTF
TGTGCCAGTTCCCCGGGACAGGGTTATGGCTACACCTTC
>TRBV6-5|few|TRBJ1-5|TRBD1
CASSPTGGSQPQHF
TGTGCCAGCAGTCCAACAGGGGGAAGTCAGCCCCAGCATTTT
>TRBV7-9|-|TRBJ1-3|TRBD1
CASSSTGWGNTIYF
TGTGCCAGCAGCTCGACAGGGTGGGGAAACACCATATATTTT
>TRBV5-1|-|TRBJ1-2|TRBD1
CASSPRTGRPNYGYTF
TGCGCCAGCAGCCCAAGGACAGGGCGACCTAACTATGGCTACACCTTC
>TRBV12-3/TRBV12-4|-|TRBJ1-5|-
CASSLQDWQPQHF
TGTGCCAGCAGTCTACAGGATTGGCAGCCCCAGCATTTT
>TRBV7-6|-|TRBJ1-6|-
CASSLGAGSNNSPLHF
TGTGCCAGCAGCTTAGGCGCGGGGTCCAATAATTCACCCCTCCACTTT
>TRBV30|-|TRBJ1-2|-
CAWSKVGQGAIYGYTF
TGTGCCTGGAGCAAAGTCGGGCAGGGCGCGATCTATGGCTACACCTTC
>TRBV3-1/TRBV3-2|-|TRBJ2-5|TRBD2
CASSLFLAGGETQYF
TGTGCCAGCAGCTTATTTCTAGCGGGCGGAGAGACCCAGTACTTC
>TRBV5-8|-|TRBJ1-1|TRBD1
CASSLAPQGANTEAFF
TGTGCCAGCAGCTTGGCGCCGCAGGGGGCGAACACTGAAGCTTTCTTT
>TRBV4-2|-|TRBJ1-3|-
CASSQETVINTIYF
TGTGCCAGCAGCCAAGAAACAGTAATAAACACCATATATTTT
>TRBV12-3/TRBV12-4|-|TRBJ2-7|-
CASSLEGGYEQYF
TGTGCCAGCAGTTTAGAGGGGGGGTACGAGCAGTACTTC
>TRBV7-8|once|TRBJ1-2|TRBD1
CASSSGTGGGYGYTF
TGTGCCAGCAGCTCTGGGACAGGGGGCGGCTATGGCTACACCTTC
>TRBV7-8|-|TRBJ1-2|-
CASSPDRNYGYTF
TGTGCCAGCAGCCCCGACAGAAACTATGGCTACACCTTC
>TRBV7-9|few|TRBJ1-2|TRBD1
CASTDAAGGNGYTF
TGTGCCAGCACCGACGCGGCAGGGGGGAATGGCTACACCTTC
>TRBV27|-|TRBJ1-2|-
CASSLTQGAPNYGYTF
TGTGCCAGCAGTTTAACCCAAGGGGCCCCTAACTATGGCTACACCTTC
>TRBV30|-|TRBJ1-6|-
CAWQGSYNSPLHF
TGTGCCTGGCAGGGCAGTTATAATTCACCCCTCCACTTT
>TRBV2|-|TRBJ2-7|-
CASSFSGGGYEQYF
TGTGCCAGCAGTTTTTCCGGGGGTGGGTACGAGCAGTACTTC
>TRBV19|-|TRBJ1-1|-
CASSNTINTEAFF
TGTGCCAGTAGTAACACTATAAACACTGAAGCTTTCTTT
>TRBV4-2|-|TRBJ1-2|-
CASSQDLGAGGYTF
TGTGCCAGCAGCCAAGATCTGGGGGCGGGTGGCTACACCTTC